The clone carrying this T cell receptor beta chain was observed a single time. Antigen unknown. Both 60 Vbeta primers and 13 Jbeta primers went into the PCR. Libraries were prepared by immunoSEQ multiplex PCR; TCRdb keeps only in-frame clonotypes and omits some of them. The data show about 93,000 clones, with 82% seen just once and approximately 3.8% held by the top ten. Germline V gene data show CDR1 as MDHEN and CDR2 as SYDVKM. The germline V and J ends were trimmed by 4 bases and 7 bases, with 13 bases remaining between them. CDR3 length: 13 amino acids. Healthy bone marrow donors made up the donor group. The sample belongs to a study of cytomegalovirus exposure and HLA in healthy donors. Study details: Approximately 81% of 398 genotyped donors fell in the Caucasian-associated ancestry cluster.

General study findings and limits: It was confirmed in vitro that a few of the CMV-associated chains were specific for CMV antigens.

The sample consisted of PBMCs. This chain joins TRBV28 and TRBJ1-1, with D uncertain. The TCR comes from a man in his fifties in good health and CMV-seronegative. The CDR3 nucleotides read TGTGCCAGCAGTTCGCCAGTTTTGGTTGAAGCTTTCTTT. Encoded protein: CASSSPVLVEAFF. The complete variable domain, with remaining parts taken from reference TRBV28 and TRBJ1-1, reads DVKVTQSSRYLVKRTGEKVFLECVQDMDHENMFWYRQDPGLGLRLIYFSYDVKMKEKGDIPEGYSVSREKKERFSLILESASTNQTSMYLCASSSPVLVEAFFGQGTRLTVV.